The source of this T cell receptor beta chain is a study of response to subunit inactivated influenza vaccine. This CDR3 spans 14 amino acids. Trimming left V 2 bases short and J 2 bases short, with 9 bases between. Per the germline V gene, CDR1 is MNHEY and CDR2 is SMNVEV (reference sequence). This clonotype turned up a few times. TCRdb reprocessed the RT-PCR reads with MiXCR, giving one entry per CDR3 protein. The sample has a few hundred thousand distinct CDR3 sequences; 12% to 15% are singletons. The chain uses TRBV27 and TRBJ1-2, with D uncertain. The sample consisted of PBMCs from blood, taken 11 to 12 days after vaccination. The source is a man in his fifties who received an inactivated influenza vaccine. The CDR3 DNA reads TGTGCCAGCAGTTTAAATACCCAGAACTATGGCTACACCTTC. It yields the protein CASSLNTQNYGYTF.